These 8 T cell receptor beta chains share one sample of origin, sequenced in a study of T-cell memory formation after mild COVID-19. MiXCR, applied by TCRdb to the 5' RACE reads, yields one record per CDR3 protein. Of about 270,000 distinct CDR3 sequences in the sample, 16% were seen once. Sequences were obtained from PBMCs or a T cell subset sorted from them (not recorded which). These receptors all stem from a young man who had mild COVID-19 (a few samples of this study predate the infection). Cell type and time point are not known.

The chain carries TRBV24-1 and TRBJ1-5, with a weak D call TRBD1 (6 bases). This CDR3 region has 13 residues. V lost 5 bases, J lost 9 bases, and 13 bases lay in between. CDR1 and CDR2 from the germline V gene are KGHDR and SFDVKD. CDR3 coding DNA: TGTGCCACCAGTGGAATCAGGGGTTGGCCCCAGCATTTT. As protein: CATSGIRGWPQHF.

The chain combines TRBV4-1 with TRBJ2-3; D not resolved. V lost 5 bases and J 4 bases, leaving 10 bases between the germline ends. The germline gives CDR1 MGHRA, CDR2 YSYEKL. The CDR3 consists of 13 residues. The CDR3 sequence: CASSAENSDTQYF. CDR3 nucleotides: TGCGCCAGCAGCGCAGAAAATTCAGATACGCAGTATTTT.

The table lists this clonotype with a few counts. The rearrangement uses TRBV7-2 and TRBJ2-2; D not resolved. V was shortened by 7 bases and J by 6 bases, with 15 bases between the two germline ends. CDR3 size: 14 residues. Germline V lookup: CDR1 SGHTA, CDR2 FQGNSA. The CDR3 DNA follows: TGTGCCAGCACCCCAAGCGCCAGGCCCGGGGAGCTGTTTTTT. Its translation: CASTPSARPGELFF. Complete variable domain (other parts from reference TRBV7-2 and TRBJ2-2): GAGVSQSPSNKVTEKGKDVELRCDPISGHTALYWYRQSLGQGLEFLIYFQGNSAPDKSGLPSDRFSAERTGGSVSTLTIQRTQQEDSAVYLCASTPSARPGELFFGEGSRLTVL.

This clonotype was counted between two and nine times. This chain connects TRBV28 to TRBJ1-6; D gene unclear. CDR1 is MDHEN and CDR2 is SYDVKM in the germline V gene. V was shortened by 2 bases and J by 9 bases, with 14 bases between the two germline ends. This CDR3 is 15 amino acids long. CDR3 in DNA: TGTGCCAGCAGTTTAGGCAGAAGATTTGGTTCACCCCTCCACTTT. The encoded protein is CASSLGRRFGSPLHF.

The CDR3 coding sequence is TGCGCCAGCAGCCTCTTAAGGAACTACGAGCAGTACTTC. Amino acids: CASSLLRNYEQYF. V is TRBV5-1 and J is TRBJ2-7; D remains unclear. V lost 4 bases and J 3 bases, leaving 11 bases between the germline ends. The CDR3 extends over 13 amino acids. The germline CDR1 and CDR2 sequences are SGHRS and YFSETQ.

This clonotype was seen many times. This chain joins TRBV7-2 and TRBJ2-3; TRBD1 matches at 11 bases. The germline V gene encodes CDR1 SGHTA and CDR2 FQGNSA. This CDR3 region has 13 residues. V lost 4 bases to trimming and J lost 9 bases; unmatched junction nucleotides: 3. DNA of the CDR3: TGTGCCAGCAGCTACGGACAGGGGGCGACGCAGTATTTT. This codes for CASSYGQGATQYF.

This clonotype was seen more than once but under ten times. The rearrangement joins TRBV18 to TRBJ2-7; TRBD1 matches 11 bases. The germline gives CDR1 KGHSH, CDR2 LQKENI. V was clipped by 3 bases and J by 6 bases; unmatched bases: 1. The CDR3 is 13 residues long. CDR3 amino acids: CASSPDRGREQYV. DNA for the CDR3: TGTGCCAGCTCACCGGACAGGGGGCGCGAGCAGTACGTC.

This clonotype appeared a few times. The chain combines TRBV6-2 or TRBV6-3 with TRBJ2-1, with 7 bases that match TRBD2. CDR1 and CDR2 (germline): MNHEY, SVGEGT. The CDR3 is made up of 15 amino acids. J lost 3 bases, V lost 6 bases, and 8 bases had no gene match. The CDR3 DNA reads as TGTGCCAGCAGGCGAGCGGGGAACTTCTACAATGAGCAGTTCTTC. This codes for CASRRAGNFYNEQFF.